These T cell receptor beta chains were read from a single sample in a study of T cell therapy after organ transplantation. The antigens of these receptors remain unknown. Assay: immunoSEQ multiplex PCR; the TCRdb copy retains only in-frame clones and omits some. The sample gives over 20,000 clones, 84% of which show up once; under 45% is in the top ten. The source material was CD8+ T cells from blood, sampled after autologous CMV-specific T cell therapy. The receptor source for this set is a human patient who had received a solid organ transplant and had CMV disease. T cells may partly derive from the graft donor. CDR3s include the opening cysteine and the closing phenylalanine or tryptophan. A D gene is named only where the DNA matches it firmly. Size values are once, few and many counts, or a class for expanded clones, and some rows have none.

d_gene,abundance,j_gene,v_gene,CDR3aa,CDR3nt
-,few,TRBJ2-1,TRBV7-9,CASSRHREWDGGNEQFF,TGTGCCAGCAGCCGCCACCGCGAATGGGACGGCGGCAATGAGCAGTTCTTC
-,-,TRBJ1-4,TRBV7-3,CASTKGEGRIEKLFF,TGTGCCAGCACTAAAGGGGAGGGTAGGATTGAAAAACTGTTTTTT
TRBD2,-,TRBJ2-7,TRBV19,CASSLGPGLAGVEQYF,TGTGCCAGTAGTCTAGGACCGGGACTAGCGGGAGTCGAGCAGTACTTC
-,once,TRBJ2-1,TRBV6-5,CASLTGREQFF,TGTGCCAGCCTGACTGGAAGAGAGCAGTTCTTC
-,-,TRBJ2-5,TRBV6-1,CASSEVPFFRQVSVQETQYF,TGTGCCAGCAGTGAAGTCCCCTTCTTTAGACAGGTTAGCGTTCAAGAGACCCAGTACTTC
-,-,TRBJ1-4,TRBV6-4,CASRPLGLVPTNEKLFF,TGTGCCAGCAGACCCCTCGGGTTGGTTCCAACTAATGAAAAACTGTTTTTT
-,-,TRBJ2-3,TRBV7-9,CASSFSRQATDTQYF,TGTGCCAGCAGCTTTTCACGACAGGCCACAGATACGCAGTATTTT
-,-,TRBJ2-1,TRBV19,CASSQRGVYNEQFF,TGTGCCAGTAGCCAGAGGGGGGTATACAATGAGCAGTTCTTC
TRBD1,-,TRBJ1-5,TRBV25-1,CASRQGDYQPQHF,TGTGCCAGCAGACAGGGGGACTATCAGCCCCAGCATTTT
TRBD1,-,TRBJ1-4,TRBV6-1,CASKRGQENEKLFF,TGTGCCAGCAAGCGAGGACAGGAGAATGAAAAACTGTTTTTT
-,-,TRBJ1-5,TRBV19,CASWAGENSNQPQHF,TGTGCCAGTTGGGCGGGGGAAAATAGCAATCAGCCCCAGCATTTT
TRBD2,-,TRBJ2-3,TRBV6-4,CASSESASGGPTDTQYF,TGTGCCAGCAGTGAGTCTGCTAGCGGGGGGCCCACAGATACGCAGTATTTT
-,-,TRBJ2-7,TRBV28,CASAVGGYEQYF,TGTGCCAGCGCGGTGGGGGGCTACGAGCAGTACTTC
TRBD1,-,TRBJ1-1,TRBV28,CASSDRGSNTEAFF,TGTGCCAGCTCCGACAGGGGTTCGAACACTGAAGCTTTCTTT
-,-,TRBJ1-6,TRBV30,CAWSVSYNSPLHF,TGTGCCTGGAGTGTATCATATAATTCACCCCTCCACTTT
TRBD1,-,TRBJ1-1,TRBV6-1,CASRGDSYMNTEAFF,TGTGCCAGCAGAGGGGACAGTTACATGAACACTGAAGCTTTCTTT
-,once,TRBJ1-2,TRBV29-1,CSVESQTKANYGYTF,TGCAGCGTTGAGAGCCAGACTAAAGCTAACTATGGCTACACCTTC
-,-,TRBJ1-2,TRBV6-5,CASSSTVNYGYTF,TGTGCCAGCAGTTCGACAGTAAACTATGGCTACACCTTC
TRBD2,-,TRBJ2-5,TRBV7-9,CASSLGGYEETQYF,TGTGCCAGCAGCTTGGGGGGGTATGAAGAGACCCAGTACTTC
-,once,TRBJ2-7,TRBV9,CASSATGAGREQYF,TGTGCCAGCAGCGCAACAGGGGCCGGGAGGGAGCAGTACTTC
TRBD2,-,TRBJ2-1,TRBV28,CASIAGGTSGSVEQFF,TGTGCCAGCATCGCAGGAGGGACTAGCGGGAGTGTTGAGCAGTTCTTC
TRBD2,-,TRBJ2-5,TRBV11-2,CASSFQPLGGGYQETQYF,TGTGCCAGCAGCTTCCAGCCTTTGGGCGGGGGGTACCAAGAGACCCAGTACTTC
TRBD1,-,TRBJ1-2,TRBV7-2,CASSRDRQTNYGYTF,TGTGCCAGCAGCCGGGACAGACAAACTAACTATGGCTACACCTTC
-,-,TRBJ2-2,TRBV4-2,CASSQEEGGTGELFF,TGTGCCAGCAGCCAAGAGGAGGGGGGGACCGGGGAGCTGTTTTTT
-,-,TRBJ1-5,TRBV27,CASSFGGYSNQPQHF,TGTGCCAGCAGTTTCGGGGGTTATAGCAATCAGCCCCAGCATTTT
-,-,TRBJ1-3,TRBV15,CATSSLLQGKQGNTIYF,TGTGCCACCAGCAGTCTTCTTCAGGGGAAGCAGGGAAACACCATATATTTT
-,once,TRBJ2-7,TRBV6-5,CASSHQTGEQYF,TGTGCCAGCAGTCACCAAACAGGGGAGCAGTACTTC
TRBD1,-,TRBJ2-7,TRBV19,CASSIGGQGYEQYF,TGTGCCAGTAGTATAGGGGGACAGGGGTACGAGCAGTACTTC
-,-,TRBJ2-3,TRBV6-6,CASLGDSEFSTDTQYF,TGTGCCAGCTTGGGTGACAGCGAGTTTAGCACAGATACGCAGTATTTT
-,-,TRBJ1-2,TRBV20-1,CSALRGSGYTF,TGCAGTGCTCTCAGGGGAAGCGGCTACACCTTC
TRBD1,-,TRBJ2-1,TRBV6-4,CASSDSPGTGHNEQFF,TGTGCCAGCAGTGACTCGCCCGGGACAGGCCACAATGAGCAGTTCTTC
-,-,TRBJ2-3,TRBV29-1,CSARGGEQDTQYF,TGCAGCGCCCGGGGCGGGGAGCAAGATACGCAGTATTTT
-,-,TRBJ2-5,TRBV19,CASSIDTETQYF,TGTGCCAGTAGTATAGACACCGAGACCCAGTACTTC
-,-,TRBJ2-2,TRBV13,CASASDRNTGELFF,TGTGCCAGCGCGTCAGACAGGAACACCGGGGAGCTGTTTTTT
TRBD1,-,TRBJ1-1,TRBV19,CASTGQLPTEAFF,TGTGCCAGTACGGGACAGTTACCCACTGAAGCTTTCTTT
-,-,TRBJ1-4,TRBV7-9,CASSSTTNEKLFF,TGTGCCAGCAGCTCCACAACTAATGAAAAACTGTTTTTT
TRBD2,-,TRBJ2-1,TRBV11-1,CASSTWTSGGRNEQFF,TGTGCCAGCAGCACCTGGACTAGCGGGGGACGCAATGAGCAGTTCTTC
-,-,TRBJ2-7,TRBV15,CATSRDDGPYEQYF,TGTGCCACCAGCAGAGATGACGGCCCCTACGAGCAGTACTTC
-,-,TRBJ2-5,TRBV6-5,CASSKRDSQYF,TGTGCCAGCAGTAAGCGGGACAGCCAGTACTTC
-,-,TRBJ2-7,TRBV29-1,CSVPGTLYEQYF,TGCAGCGTTCCTGGAACCCTCTACGAGCAGTACTTC
-,-,TRBJ2-1,TRBV4-1,CASSQGVGRPYNEQFF,TGCGCCAGCAGCCAAGGGGTGGGTAGACCCTACAATGAGCAGTTCTTC
-,-,TRBJ2-1,TRBV10-3,CAISGPGGGSYNEQFF,TGTGCCATCAGTGGACCCGGGGGAGGCTCCTACAATGAGCAGTTCTTC
-,-,TRBJ1-3,TRBV7-9,CASSFHPRDNSGNTIYF,TGTGCCAGCAGCTTCCACCCCCGGGACAACTCTGGAAACACCATATATTTT
-,-,TRBJ1-4,TRBV9,CASSVGISANEKLFF,TGTGCCAGCAGCGTAGGGATCTCCGCTAATGAAAAACTGTTTTTT
TRBD2,once,TRBJ2-7,TRBV9,CASSTPVAGGRYEQYF,TGTGCCAGCAGTACCCCGGTGGCGGGGGGGCGATACGAGCAGTACTTC
-,-,TRBJ2-1,TRBV28,CASSLNFPWWEQGPRIAYNEQFF,TGTGCCAGCAGTTTAAATTTCCCATGGTGGGAGCAAGGACCACGGATAGCCTACAATGAGCAGTTCTTC
-,-,TRBJ2-7,TRBV28,CASSLGNEQYF,TGTGCCAGCAGTTTAGGGAACGAGCAGTACTTC
-,-,TRBJ2-5,TRBV11-2,CASSLPDEGHWYQETQYF,TGTGCCAGCAGCTTACCCGATGAGGGGCACTGGTACCAAGAGACCCAGTACTTC
-,-,TRBJ1-1,TRBV15,CATSRVSGMNTEAFF,TGTGCCACCAGCAGAGTATCCGGAATGAACACTGAAGCTTTCTTT
-,-,TRBJ2-7,TRBV15,CATSRDLATYEQYF,TGTGCCACCAGCAGAGATTTAGCTACGTACGAGCAGTACTTC
TRBD1,-,TRBJ2-2,TRBV27,CASRPGGVHTGELFF,TGTGCCAGCAGGCCAGGGGGCGTACACACCGGGGAGCTGTTTTTT
-,-,TRBJ2-1,TRBV9,CASSVEGGFTYNEQFF,TGTGCCAGCAGCGTGGAGGGAGGATTCACCTACAATGAGCAGTTCTTC
TRBD1,-,TRBJ2-7,TRBV7-9,CASSPGTGVYEQYF,TGTGCCAGCAGCCCTGGGACAGGGGTCTACGAGCAGTACTTC
-,-,TRBJ2-4,TRBV11-2,CASSYLVWGRSHIQYF,TGTGCCAGCAGCTACTTAGTTTGGGGGCGTTCGCACATTCAGTACTTC
TRBD1,-,TRBJ2-5,TRBV28,CASERTGDSETQYF,TGTGCCAGCGAAAGGACAGGAGACTCGGAGACCCAGTACTTC
-,-,TRBJ1-1,TRBV19,CASSMKQGDTEAFF,TGTGCCAGTAGTATGAAGCAGGGTGACACTGAAGCTTTCTTT
-,few,TRBJ1-5,TRBV6-5,CASSHGGDGQPQHF,TGTGCCAGCAGCCACGGGGGAGACGGTCAGCCCCAGCATTTT
-,-,TRBJ2-1,TRBV7-9,CASSLVGQTKNNEQFF,TGTGCCAGCAGCTTAGTGGGGCAGACAAAAAACAATGAGCAGTTCTTC
-,once,TRBJ2-7,TRBV9,CASSSYLQGPGEQYF,TGTGCCAGCAGCTCGTACCTACAGGGTCCGGGCGAGCAGTACTTC